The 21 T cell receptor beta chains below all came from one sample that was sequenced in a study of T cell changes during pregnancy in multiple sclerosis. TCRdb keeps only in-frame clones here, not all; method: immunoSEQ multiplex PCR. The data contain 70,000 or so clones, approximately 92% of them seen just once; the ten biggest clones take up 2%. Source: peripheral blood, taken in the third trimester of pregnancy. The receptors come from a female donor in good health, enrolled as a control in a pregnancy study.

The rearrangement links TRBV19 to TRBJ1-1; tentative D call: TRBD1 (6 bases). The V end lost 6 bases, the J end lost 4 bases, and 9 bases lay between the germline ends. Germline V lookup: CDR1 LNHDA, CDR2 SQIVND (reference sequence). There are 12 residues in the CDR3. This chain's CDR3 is CASRETGTEAFF. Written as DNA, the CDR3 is TGTGCCAGTAGGGAGACAGGCACTGAAGCTTTCTTT.

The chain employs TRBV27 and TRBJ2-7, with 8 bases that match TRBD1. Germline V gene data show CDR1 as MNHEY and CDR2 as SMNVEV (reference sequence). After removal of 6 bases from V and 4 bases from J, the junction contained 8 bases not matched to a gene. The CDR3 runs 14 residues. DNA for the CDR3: TGTGCCAGCAGCCCAGGGGGCATCCTATACGAGCAGTACTTC. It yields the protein CASSPGGILYEQYF.

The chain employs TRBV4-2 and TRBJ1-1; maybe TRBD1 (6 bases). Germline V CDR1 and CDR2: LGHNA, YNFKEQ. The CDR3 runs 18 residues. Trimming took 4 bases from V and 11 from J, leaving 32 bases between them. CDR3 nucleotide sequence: TGTGCCAGCAGCCCCTCACCCCGGACCTGGACAGTCAACTTGGTTGCTTTCTTT. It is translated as CASSPSPRTWTVNLVAFF.

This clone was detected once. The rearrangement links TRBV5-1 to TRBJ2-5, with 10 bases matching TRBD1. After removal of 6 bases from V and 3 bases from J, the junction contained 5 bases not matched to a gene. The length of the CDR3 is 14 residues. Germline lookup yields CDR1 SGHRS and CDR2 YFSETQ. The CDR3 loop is CASTSGTGEETQYF. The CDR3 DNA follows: TGCGCCAGCACATCTGGGACAGGGGAAGAGACCCAGTACTTC.

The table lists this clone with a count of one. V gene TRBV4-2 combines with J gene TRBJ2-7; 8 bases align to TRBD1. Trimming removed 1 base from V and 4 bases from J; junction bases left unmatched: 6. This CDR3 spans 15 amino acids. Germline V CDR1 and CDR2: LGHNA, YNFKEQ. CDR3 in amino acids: CASSQGITGGYEQYF. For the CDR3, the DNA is TGTGCCAGCAGCCAAGGTATTACAGGGGGGTACGAGCAGTACTTC.

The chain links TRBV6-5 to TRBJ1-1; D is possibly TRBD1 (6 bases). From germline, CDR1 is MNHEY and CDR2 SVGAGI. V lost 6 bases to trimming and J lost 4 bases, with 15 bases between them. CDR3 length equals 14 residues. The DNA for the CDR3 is TGTGCCAGCAGACGTCAGGGGTCGAGCACTGAAGCTTTCTTT. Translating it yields CASRRQGSSTEAFF.

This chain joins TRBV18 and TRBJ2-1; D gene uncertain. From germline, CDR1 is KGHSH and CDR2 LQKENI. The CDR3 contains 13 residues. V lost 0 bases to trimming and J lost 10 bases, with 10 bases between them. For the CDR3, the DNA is TGTGCCAGCTCACCACCGGGTAGCAGCGAGCAGTTCTTC. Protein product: CASSPPGSSEQFF.

CDR3 amino acids: CASSLPGTGGHEQYF. The CDR3 bases are TGCGCCAGCAGCCTACCCGGGACAGGGGGCCACGAGCAGTACTTC. The chain employs TRBV4-1 and TRBJ2-7; 12 positions match TRBD1. CDR1 is MGHRA and CDR2 is YSYEKL in the germline V gene. J lost 5 bases, V lost 4 bases, and 6 bases had no gene match. This CDR3 has 15 residues.

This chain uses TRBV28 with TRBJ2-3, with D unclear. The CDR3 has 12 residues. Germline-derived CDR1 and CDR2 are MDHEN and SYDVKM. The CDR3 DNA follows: TGTGCTTCCGGGTGGCGACCAGATACGCAGTATTTT. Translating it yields CASGWRPDTQYF.

The DNA for the CDR3 is TGCAGCGCCTACCCGACTAGCGGGACCAATGAGCAGTTCTTC. Amino acid sequence: CSAYPTSGTNEQFF. The rearrangement uses TRBV29-1 and TRBJ2-1; TRBD2 agrees at 11 bases. V lost 7 bases and J lost 6; bases outside the gene matches: 8. The germline V gene encodes CDR1 SQVTM and CDR2 ANQGSEA. This CDR3 is 14 amino acids long.

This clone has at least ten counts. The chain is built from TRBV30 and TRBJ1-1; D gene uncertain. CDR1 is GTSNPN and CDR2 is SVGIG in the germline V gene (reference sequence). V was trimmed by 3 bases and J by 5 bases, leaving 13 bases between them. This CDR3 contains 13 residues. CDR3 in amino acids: CAWRPDEGTEAFF. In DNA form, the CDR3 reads TGTGCCTGGAGGCCAGATGAGGGAACTGAAGCTTTCTTT.

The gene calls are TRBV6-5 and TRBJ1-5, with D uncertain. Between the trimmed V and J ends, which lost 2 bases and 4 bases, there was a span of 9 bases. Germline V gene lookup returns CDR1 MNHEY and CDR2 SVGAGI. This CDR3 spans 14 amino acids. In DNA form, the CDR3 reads TGTGCCAGCAGTTACCGGTCTAATAATCAGCCCCAGCATTTT. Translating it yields CASSYRSNNQPQHF.

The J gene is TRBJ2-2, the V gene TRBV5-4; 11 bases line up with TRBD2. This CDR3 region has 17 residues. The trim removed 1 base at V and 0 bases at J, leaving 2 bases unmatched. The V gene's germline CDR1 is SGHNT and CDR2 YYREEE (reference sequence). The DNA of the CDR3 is TGTGCCAGCAGCTTGCTGACTAGCGGGACGAACACCGGGGAGCTGTTTTTT. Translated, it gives CASSLLTSGTNTGELFF.

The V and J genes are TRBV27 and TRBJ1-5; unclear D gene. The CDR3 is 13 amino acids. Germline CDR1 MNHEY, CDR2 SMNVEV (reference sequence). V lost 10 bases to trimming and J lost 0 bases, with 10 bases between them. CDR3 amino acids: CATGDYSNQPQHF. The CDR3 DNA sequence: TGTGCCACCGGGGATTATAGCAATCAGCCCCAGCATTTT.

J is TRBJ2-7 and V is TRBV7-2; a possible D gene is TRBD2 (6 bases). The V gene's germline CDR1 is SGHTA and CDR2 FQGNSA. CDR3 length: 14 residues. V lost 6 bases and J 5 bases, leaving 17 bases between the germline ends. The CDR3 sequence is CASSSVGGRNEQYF. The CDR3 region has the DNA TGTGCCAGCAGTTCGGTGGGGGGAAGGAACGAGCAGTACTTC. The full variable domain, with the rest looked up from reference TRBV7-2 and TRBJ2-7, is GAGVSQSPSNKVTEKGKDVELRCDPISGHTALYWYRQSLGQGLEFLIYFQGNSAPDKSGLPSDRFSAERTGGSVSTLTIQRTQQEDSAVYLCASSSVGGRNEQYFGPGTRLTVT.

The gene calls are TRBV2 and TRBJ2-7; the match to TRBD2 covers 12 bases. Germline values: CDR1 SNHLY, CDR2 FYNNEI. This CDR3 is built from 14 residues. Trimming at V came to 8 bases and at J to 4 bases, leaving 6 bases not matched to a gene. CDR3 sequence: CASHGTSGLYEQYF. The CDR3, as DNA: TGTGCCAGCCATGGGACTAGCGGGTTATACGAGCAGTACTTC. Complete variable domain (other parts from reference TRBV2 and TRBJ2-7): EPEVTQTPSHQVTQMGQEVILRCVPISNHLYFYWYRQILGQKVEFLVSFYNNEISEKSEIFDDQFSVERPDGSNFTLKIRSTKLEDSAMYFCASHGTSGLYEQYFGPGTRLTVT.

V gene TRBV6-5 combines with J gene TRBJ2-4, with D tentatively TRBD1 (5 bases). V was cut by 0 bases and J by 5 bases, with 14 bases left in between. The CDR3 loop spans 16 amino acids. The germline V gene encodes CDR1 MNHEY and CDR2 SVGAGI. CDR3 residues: CASSYSWGSGQNIQYF. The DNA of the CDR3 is TGTGCCAGCAGTTACTCGTGGGGCAGTGGCCAAAACATTCAGTACTTC.

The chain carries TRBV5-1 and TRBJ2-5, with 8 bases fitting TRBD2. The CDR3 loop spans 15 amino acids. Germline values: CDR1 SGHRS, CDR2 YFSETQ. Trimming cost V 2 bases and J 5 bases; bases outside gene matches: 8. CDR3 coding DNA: TGCGCCAGCAGCTTCCCGGGGGGGTCGAGGGAGACCCAGTACTTC. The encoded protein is CASSFPGGSRETQYF.

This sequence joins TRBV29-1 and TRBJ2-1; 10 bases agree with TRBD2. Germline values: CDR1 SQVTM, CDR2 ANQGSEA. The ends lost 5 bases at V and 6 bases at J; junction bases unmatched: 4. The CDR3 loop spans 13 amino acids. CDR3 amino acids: CSVRAGGRNEQFF. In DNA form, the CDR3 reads TGCAGCGTTAGAGCGGGGGGGCGCAATGAGCAGTTCTTC.

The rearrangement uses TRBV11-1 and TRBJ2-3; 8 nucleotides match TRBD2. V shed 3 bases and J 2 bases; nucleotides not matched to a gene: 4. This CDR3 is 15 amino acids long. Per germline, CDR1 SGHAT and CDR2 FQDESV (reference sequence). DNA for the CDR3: TGTGCCAGCAGCTTCTACGGGGGGGCCACAGATACGCAGTATTTT. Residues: CASSFYGGATDTQYF.

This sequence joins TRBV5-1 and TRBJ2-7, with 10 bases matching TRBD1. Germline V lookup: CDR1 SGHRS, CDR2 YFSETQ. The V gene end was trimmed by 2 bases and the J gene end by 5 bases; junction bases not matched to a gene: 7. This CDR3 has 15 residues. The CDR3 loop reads CASSFPGQGMHEQYF. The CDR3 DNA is TGCGCCAGCAGCTTCCCGGGACAGGGGATGCACGAGCAGTACTTC.